One and the same sample provided the 22 T cell receptor beta chains below, sequenced in a study of blood T cell repertoires in COVID-19 (dated by TCRdb to about 2020). Libraries came from the immunoSEQ multiplex PCR assay. What TCRdb holds here is the immuneACCESS table cut down to in-frame rearrangements. Part of the clones is not present; checked against another copy, under half of the missing clones reflect an unresolved V gene, and the others are unexplained. In this sample the table shows 250,000 to 300,000 clones, almost 90% of which occur a single time. Together, the top ten hold about 10% of the sample. The material sequenced was peripheral blood. These receptors were obtained from a woman aged 25 to 39 with COVID-19, enrolled during active disease.

The chain joins TRBV28 to TRBJ1-2, with 9 bases matching TRBD1. Per germline, CDR1 MDHEN and CDR2 SYDVKM. The length of the CDR3 is 13 residues. V lost 6 bases and J lost 6; bases outside the gene matches: 5. Written as DNA, the CDR3 is TGTGCCAGCAGCGAACAGGGGGCGGATGGCTACACCTTC. Its protein product is CASSEQGADGYTF.

The V gene is TRBV10-3, the J gene TRBJ1-4; possible D gene TRBD1, 6 bases. Germline-derived CDR1 and CDR2 are ENHRY and SYGVKD. The length of the CDR3 is 15 residues. V was clipped by 11 bases and J by 3 bases, with 19 bases between them. DNA of the CDR3: TGTGCCTCCAGGGGTAGGGGAGGGCCTAATGAAAAACTGTTTTTT. It encodes CASRGRGGPNEKLFF.

V usage is TRBV5-6 and J usage is TRBJ2-7, with D perhaps matching TRBD2 (6 bases). Germline V gives CDR1 SGHDT, CDR2 YYEEEE. The CDR3 contains 14 residues. Between the trimmed V and J ends, which lost 4 bases and 3 bases, there was a span of 14 bases. The CDR3 DNA follows: TGTGCCAGCAGCCGGGGGTGGGTTGGCTACGAGCAGTACTTC. Translated: CASSRGWVGYEQYF.

This sequence joins TRBV18 and TRBJ1-5; maybe TRBD1 (5 bases). CDR1 is KGHSH and CDR2 is LQKENI in the germline V gene. This CDR3 is built from 13 residues. V was clipped by 2 bases and J by 4 bases, with 6 bases between them. DNA of the CDR3: TGTGCCAGCTCACCAGACAGTAATCAGCCCCAGCATTTT. It is translated as CASSPDSNQPQHF.

This chain uses TRBV9 with TRBJ1-2; the match to TRBD1 covers 8 bases. Germline CDR1 reads SGDLS; CDR2 reads YYNGEE. CDR3 length: 14 residues. The trim removed 4 bases at V and 2 bases at J, leaving 4 bases unmatched. CDR3 loop: CASSNRTGNYGYTF. The CDR3 region has the DNA TGTGCCAGCAGCAACCGGACAGGGAACTATGGCTACACCTTC.

V usage is TRBV6-2 or TRBV6-3 and J usage is TRBJ2-7, with D unresolved. Trimming left V 6 bases short and J 0 bases short, with 6 bases between. Germline assignment: CDR1 MNHEY and CDR2 SVGEGT. The CDR3 covers 12 residues. This CDR3 is CASSSYSYEQYF. CDR3 sequence (DNA): TGTGCCAGCAGCTCGTACTCCTACGAGCAGTACTTC.

The gene calls are TRBV19 and TRBJ1-6; 8 bases agree with TRBD1. The length of the CDR3 is 14 residues. The germline V gene encodes CDR1 LNHDA and CDR2 SQIVND (reference sequence). J was trimmed by 10 bases and V by 7 bases; bases with no gene match: 9. DNA for the CDR3: TGTGCCAGTAATCGGGACAGGCTCGCCTCACCCCTCCACTTT. Translation gives CASNRDRLASPLHF.

V and J are TRBV12-3 or TRBV12-4 and TRBJ1-5, with D maybe TRBD1 (5 bases). The V and J ends lost 5 bases and 9 bases respectively, with 11 bases between them. The CDR3 runs 12 residues. The CDR3 reads CASSVGLPPQHF. CDR3 nucleotides: TGTGCCAGCAGTGTGGGACTCCCGCCCCAGCATTTT.

This sequence joins TRBV5-1 and TRBJ2-1, with 8 bases aligning to TRBD1. The germline V gene has CDR1 SGHRS and CDR2 YFSETQ. There are 16 residues in the CDR3. V lost 4 bases to trimming and J lost 0 bases; unmatched junction nucleotides: 6. The CDR3 is CASSLRTGSSYNEQFF. CDR3 in DNA: TGCGCCAGCAGCCTAAGGACAGGGAGCTCCTACAATGAGCAGTTCTTC.

The chain recombines TRBV19 with TRBJ2-1; 9 bases agree with TRBD2. The V gene's germline CDR1 is LNHDA and CDR2 SQIVND (reference sequence). The V segment lost 2 bases and the J segment 3 bases; nucleotides outside the gene matches: 5. The CDR3 runs to 16 residues. CDR3 residues: CASSIKAGGNYNEQFF. CDR3 coding DNA: TGTGCCAGTAGTATAAAAGCGGGAGGCAACTACAATGAGCAGTTCTTC.

This chain connects TRBV2 to TRBJ1-6; 9 positions match TRBD1. The germline CDR1 and CDR2 sequences are SNHLY and FYNNEI. With V trimmed by 4 bases and J by 9 bases, 4 bases remained unmatched. CDR3 length: 14 residues. CDR3 loop: CASSVGTGLSPLHF. DNA of the CDR3: TGTGCCAGCAGTGTAGGGACAGGGCTTTCACCCCTCCACTTT.

The chain uses TRBV5-1 and TRBJ2-5; TRBD1 matches at 12 bases. V was clipped by 2 bases and J by 4 bases; unmatched bases: 18. Germline lookup yields CDR1 SGHRS and CDR2 YFSETQ. The CDR3 has 20 residues. The CDR3 reads CASSFNPRDRGRRGGETQYF. As DNA, the CDR3 is TGCGCCAGCAGCTTCAACCCCCGGGACAGGGGGCGTAGGGGAGGAGAGACCCAGTACTTC. Combining the CDR3 with reference TRBV5-1 and TRBJ2-5 gives the whole variable domain KAGVTQTPRYLIKTRGQQVTLSCSPISGHRSVSWYQQTPGQGLQFLFEYFSETQRNKGNFPGRFSGRQFSNSRSEMNVSTLELGDSALYLCASSFNPRDRGRRGGETQYFGPGTRLLVL.

This rearrangement joins TRBV6-5 to TRBJ2-5; 7 nucleotides align to TRBD2. This CDR3 is built from 13 residues. V lost 8 bases, J lost 4 bases, and 7 bases stayed unmatched. Looked up from germline, CDR1 is MNHEY and CDR2 is SVGAGI. DNA for the CDR3: TGTGCCAGCGGGCTAACGGGAGGAGAGACCCAGTACTTC. Its protein is CASGLTGGETQYF.

This clone was seen once. The chain combines TRBV9 with TRBJ2-2, with TRBD2 matching over 11 bases. The CDR3 runs 16 residues. The germline gives CDR1 SGDLS, CDR2 YYNGEE. V gave up 0 bases and J gave up 3 bases; unmatched junction bases: 1. DNA for the CDR3: TGTGCCAGCAGCGTAGTAGCGGGAGGGTACACCGGGGAGCTGTTTTTT. Its protein is CASSVVAGGYTGELFF. Full variable domain (missing parts from reference TRBV9 and TRBJ2-2): DSGVTQTPKHLITATGQRVTLRCSPRSGDLSVYWYQQSLDQGLQFLIQYYNGEERAKGNILERFSAQQFPDLHSELNLSSLELGDSALYFCASSVVAGGYTGELFFGEGSRLTVL.

CDR3 loop: CATSRATVAKNIQYF. The DNA for the CDR3 is TGTGCCACCAGCAGAGCTACAGTGGCCAAAAACATTCAGTACTTC. V is TRBV15 and J is TRBJ2-4; D gene uncertain. Germline CDR1 LNHNV, CDR2 YYDKDF (reference sequence). The CDR3 is 15 amino acids. Trimming stripped 1 base from V and 1 base from J, with 8 bases between.

This chain connects TRBV19 to TRBJ1-5, with 9 nucleotides matching TRBD1. Looked up from germline, CDR1 is LNHDA and CDR2 is SQIVND (reference sequence). This CDR3 has 12 residues. Trimming at V came to 11 bases and at J to 5 bases, leaving 4 bases not matched to a gene. The CDR3 here is CAGGTGHQPQHF. The CDR3 DNA sequence: TGTGCCGGTGGGACAGGGCATCAGCCCCAGCATTTT.

The chain carries TRBV30 and TRBJ2-1; 14 nucleotides agree with TRBD2. V lost 8 bases to trimming and J lost 4 bases; unmatched junction nucleotides: 16. The V gene's germline CDR1 is GTSNPN and CDR2 SVGIG (reference sequence). This CDR3 has 18 residues. CDR3 in amino acids: CAREAAGLAGEGYNEQFF. The DNA of the CDR3 is TGTGCCCGAGAAGCAGCGGGACTAGCGGGAGAGGGTTACAATGAGCAGTTCTTC.

The chain employs TRBV20-1 and TRBJ2-3, with TRBD2 identical over 8 bases. CDR1 and CDR2 from the germline V gene are DFQATT and SNEGSKA (reference sequence). Unmatched junction bases numbered 12, after V lost 3 bases and J lost 4 bases. CDR3 length equals 16 residues. The CDR3 protein is CSASVLSGSGADTQYF. The CDR3 region has the DNA TGCAGTGCTAGTGTTTTGAGCGGGAGTGGGGCAGATACGCAGTATTTT.

The chain recombines TRBV19 with TRBJ1-3; D is undetermined. The CDR3 runs 13 residues. V lost 6 bases and J lost 3, with 9 bases in between. Germline CDR1 is LNHDA and CDR2 is SQIVND (reference sequence). The CDR3 sequence: CASSPRDGNTIYF. In DNA, the CDR3 is TGTGCCAGTAGCCCTCGCGATGGAAACACCATATATTTT.

This chain uses TRBV19 with TRBJ2-1; TRBD2 agrees at 7 bases. Germline CDR1 is LNHDA and CDR2 is SQIVND (reference sequence). Trimming took 3 bases from V and 3 from J; bases not matched to a gene: 14. The CDR3 length is 18 residues. The CDR3 reads CASSMSLAAGGYYNEQFF. The CDR3 nucleotides read TGTGCCAGTAGTATGAGCCTAGCGGCCGGAGGGTACTACAATGAGCAGTTCTTC.

The rearrangement links TRBV5-1 to TRBJ2-1; 7 bases align to TRBD2. V shed 4 bases, J shed 4 bases, and the junction held 8 bases outside the gene matches. Germline-derived CDR1 and CDR2 are SGHRS and YFSETQ. CDR3 length equals 15 residues. The chain's CDR3 is CASSTELALYNEQFF. The CDR3 DNA reads TGCGCCAGCAGCACCGAACTAGCGCTTTACAATGAGCAGTTCTTC.

The CDR3 is CATTQGQITGELFF. CDR3 nucleotides: TGTGCCACCACTCAGGGACAGATCACCGGGGAGCTGTTTTTT. The V and J genes are TRBV2 and TRBJ2-2; TRBD1 matches 7 bases. Germline V gene data show CDR1 as SNHLY and CDR2 as FYNNEI. The V segment lost 10 bases and the J segment 4 bases; nucleotides outside the gene matches: 9. The CDR3 sequence is 14 residues long.